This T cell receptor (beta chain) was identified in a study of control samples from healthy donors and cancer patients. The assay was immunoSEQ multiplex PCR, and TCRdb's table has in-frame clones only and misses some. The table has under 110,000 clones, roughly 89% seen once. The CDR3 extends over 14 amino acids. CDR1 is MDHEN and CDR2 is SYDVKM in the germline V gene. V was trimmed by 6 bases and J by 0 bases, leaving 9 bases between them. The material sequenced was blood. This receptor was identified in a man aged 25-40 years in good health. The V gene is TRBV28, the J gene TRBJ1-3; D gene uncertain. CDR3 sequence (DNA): TGTGCCAGCAGAAGCGGTGGCTCTGGAAACACCATATATTTT. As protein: CASRSGGSGNTIYF.